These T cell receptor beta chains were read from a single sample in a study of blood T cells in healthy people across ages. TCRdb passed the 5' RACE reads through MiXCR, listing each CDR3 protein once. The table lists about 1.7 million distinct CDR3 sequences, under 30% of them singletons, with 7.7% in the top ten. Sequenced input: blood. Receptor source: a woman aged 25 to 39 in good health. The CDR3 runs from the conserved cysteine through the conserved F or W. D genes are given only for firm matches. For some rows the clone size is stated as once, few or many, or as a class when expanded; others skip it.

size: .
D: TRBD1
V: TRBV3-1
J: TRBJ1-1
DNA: TGTGCCAGTAGCCTGCACAGGGACAGCTATGGCACTGAAGCTTTCTTT
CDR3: CASSLHRDSYGTEAFF

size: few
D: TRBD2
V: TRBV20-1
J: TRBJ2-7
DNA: TGCAGTGCTAGAGTTTTAGTGAGCGGGAGGGCCGACGAGCAGTACTTC
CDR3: CSARVLVSGRADEQYF

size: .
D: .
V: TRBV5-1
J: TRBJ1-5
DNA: TGCGCCAGCAGCTGGGGGACCAACAATCAGCCCCAGCATTTT
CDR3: CASSWGTNNQPQHF

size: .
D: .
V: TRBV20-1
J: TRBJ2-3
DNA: TGCAGTGCTAGAGATCATATTGCCGATACGCAGTATTTT
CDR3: CSARDHIADTQYF

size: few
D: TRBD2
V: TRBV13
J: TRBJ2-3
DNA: TGTGCCAGCAGGTTATCCCGGCTAGCGGGAAATACGCAGTATTTT
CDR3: CASRLSRLAGNTQYF

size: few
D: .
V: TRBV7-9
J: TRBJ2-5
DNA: TGTGCCAGCAGCTACACAGAGATATCAGGAGTCCAAGAGACCCAGTACTTC
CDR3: CASSYTEISGVQETQYF

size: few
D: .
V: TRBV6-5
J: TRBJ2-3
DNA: TGTGCCAGCAGTTACTCGTTCTTGGGAGCAAATACGCAGTATTTT
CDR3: CASSYSFLGANTQYF

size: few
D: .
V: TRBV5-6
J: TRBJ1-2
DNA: TGTGCCAGCAGCTTGCAGTTGGGAGACTATGGCTACACCTTC
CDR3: CASSLQLGDYGYTF

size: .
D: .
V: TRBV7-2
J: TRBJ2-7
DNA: TGTGCCAGCAGCTCACTTATAAGCGAGCAGTACTTC
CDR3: CASSSLISEQYF

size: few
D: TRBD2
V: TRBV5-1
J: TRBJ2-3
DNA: TGCGCCAGCAGCTTGGGGGGCCGGGGGGCAGATACGCAGTATTTT
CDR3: CASSLGGRGADTQYF

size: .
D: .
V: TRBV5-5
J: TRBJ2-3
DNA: TGTGCCAGCACCCCCGTCACCCCTATAGATACGCAGTATTTT
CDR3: CASTPVTPIDTQYF

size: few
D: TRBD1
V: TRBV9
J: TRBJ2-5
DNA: TGTGCCAGCAGCAGGGGACAGGTAATGCAAGAGACCCAGTACTTC
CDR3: CASSRGQVMQETQYF

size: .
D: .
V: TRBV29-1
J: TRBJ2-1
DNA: TGCAGCGTTGGGACACCGCAAGAGACCCAGTTCTTC
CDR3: CSVGTPQETQFF

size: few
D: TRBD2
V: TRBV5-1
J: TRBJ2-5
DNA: TGCTCCAGCAGCGGGGGGGGAGAGACCCAGTACTTC
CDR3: CSSSGGGETQYF

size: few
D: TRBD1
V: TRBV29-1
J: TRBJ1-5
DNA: TGCAGCGTTGGAGACAGGGTCGGTCAGCCCCAGCATTTT
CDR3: CSVGDRVGQPQHF

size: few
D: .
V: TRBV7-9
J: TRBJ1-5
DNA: TGTGCCAGCAGCGCAGGACTCACCCAGCCCCAGCATTTT
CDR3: CASSAGLTQPQHF

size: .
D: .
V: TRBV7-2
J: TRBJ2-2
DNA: TGTGCCAGCAGTTTAGCGCGAGGCCTCCAGTCCGGGGAGCTGTTTTTT
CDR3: CASSLARGLQSGELFF

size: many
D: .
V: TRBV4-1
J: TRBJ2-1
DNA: TGCGCCAGCAGCCCACTATGGACGGGGCCCTACAATGAGCAGTTCTTC
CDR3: CASSPLWTGPYNEQFF

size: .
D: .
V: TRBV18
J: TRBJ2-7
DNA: TGTGCCAGCTCATTGAGGGGAAAAGAGAGCCAGTACTTC
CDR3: CASSLRGKESQYF

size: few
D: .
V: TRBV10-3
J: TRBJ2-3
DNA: TGTGCCATCAGTGAGTCTCCGGCGGGGAACCCTAGCACAGATACGCAGTATTTT
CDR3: CAISESPAGNPSTDTQYF

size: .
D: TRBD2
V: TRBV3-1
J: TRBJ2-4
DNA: TGTACCAGCAGCCAAAGGCTAGCGGGGGGCAAAAACATTCAGTACTTC
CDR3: CTSSQRLAGGKNIQYF

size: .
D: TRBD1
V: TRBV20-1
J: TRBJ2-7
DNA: TGCAGTGCTAATATACCGGGACAGGGGGTTTACGAGCAGTACTTC
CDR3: CSANIPGQGVYEQYF

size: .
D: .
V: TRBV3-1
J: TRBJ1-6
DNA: TGTGCCAGCAGCCAAGAGCAAGCTTATAATTCACCCCTCCACTTT
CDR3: CASSQEQAYNSPLHF

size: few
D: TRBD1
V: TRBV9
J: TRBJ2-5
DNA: TGTGCCAGCAGCCCCCTACCGGGACAGGGGGGAGAGACCCAGTACTTC
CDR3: CASSPLPGQGGETQYF

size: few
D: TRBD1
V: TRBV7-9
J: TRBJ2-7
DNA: TGTGCCAGCAGCTTCCTTGGGACAGGAAACTACGAGCAGTACTTC
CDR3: CASSFLGTGNYEQYF

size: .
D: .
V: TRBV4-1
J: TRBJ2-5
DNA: TGCGCCAGCAGCCGAGGCCAGCGAGACCAAGAGACCCAGTACTTC
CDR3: CASSRGQRDQETQYF

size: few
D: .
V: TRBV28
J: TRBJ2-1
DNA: TGTGCCAGCAGGGGCCGGATGGGCTACAACAATGAGCAGTTCTTC
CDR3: CASRGRMGYNNEQFF

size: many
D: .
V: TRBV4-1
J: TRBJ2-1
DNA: TGCGCCAGCAGCCAGTTCAGCTCCTACAATGAGCAGTTCTTC
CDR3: CASSQFSSYNEQFF

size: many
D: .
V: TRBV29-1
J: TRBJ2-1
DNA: TGCAGCGTTGTTAACAGCTACAATGAGCAGTTCTTC
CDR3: CSVVNSYNEQFF

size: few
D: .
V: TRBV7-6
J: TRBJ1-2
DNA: TGTGCCAGCAACCCGGGGAGGGATGGTTGGAGTGGCTACACCTTC
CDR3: CASNPGRDGWSGYTF

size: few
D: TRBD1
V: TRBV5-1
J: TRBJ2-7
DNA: TGCGCCAGCAGCGTTGGGACAGGTCTCGCCGAGCAGTACTTC
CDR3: CASSVGTGLAEQYF

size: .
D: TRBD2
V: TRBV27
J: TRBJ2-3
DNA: TGTGCCAGCAGTTTGGGGCGGGGGGCTCTCTCAACAGATACGCAGTATTTT
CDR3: CASSLGRGALSTDTQYF

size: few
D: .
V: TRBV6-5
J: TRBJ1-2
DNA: TGTGCCAGCAGACGGAGCGTTACAGTTGGCTACACCTTC
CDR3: CASRRSVTVGYTF

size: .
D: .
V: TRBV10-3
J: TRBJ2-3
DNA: TGTGCCTCCGGGACTCGCCCCCTAGGGGCCACAGATATGCAGTATTTT
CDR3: CASGTRPLGATDMQYF

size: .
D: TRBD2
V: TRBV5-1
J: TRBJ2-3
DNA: TGCGCCAGCGGCCCGGCGGCTAGCGGGAGCGCCACAGATACGCAGTATTTT
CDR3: CASGPAASGSATDTQYF

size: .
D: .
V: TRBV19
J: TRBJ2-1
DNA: TGTGCCAGTAGTATCGTCGAGTCAAATGAGCAGTTCTTC
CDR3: CASSIVESNEQFF

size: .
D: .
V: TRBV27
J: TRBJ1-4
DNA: TGTGCCAGTAAGGGTGCGACCCGGAATGAAGAACTGTTTTTT
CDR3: CASKGATRNEELFF

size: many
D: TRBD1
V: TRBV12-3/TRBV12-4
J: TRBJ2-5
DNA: TGTGCCAGCAGAGCGGACAGGGAGGAGACCCAGTACTTC
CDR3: CASRADREETQYF

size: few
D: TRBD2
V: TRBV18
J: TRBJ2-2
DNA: TGTGCCAGCTCATTCACTTGGACTAGCGGGAACACCGGGGAGCGGTTTTTT
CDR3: CASSFTWTSGNTGERFF

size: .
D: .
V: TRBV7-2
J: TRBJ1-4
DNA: TGTGCCAGCAGCTTAGACCTTTATAGCGGTCCCGCAACTAATGAAAAACTGTTTTTT
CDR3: CASSLDLYSGPATNEKLFF

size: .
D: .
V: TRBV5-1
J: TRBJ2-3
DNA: TGCGCCAGCACGGTCGAGGGTGCGGATACGCAGTATTTT
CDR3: CASTVEGADTQYF

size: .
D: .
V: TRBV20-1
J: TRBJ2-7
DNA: TGCAGTGCTAGTATCGGCGGGGGCCTCTACGAGCAGTACTTC
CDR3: CSASIGGGLYEQYF

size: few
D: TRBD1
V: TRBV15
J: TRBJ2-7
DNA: TGTGCCACCAGCAGAGGCCAGGGGGCAATCTACGAGCAGTACTTC
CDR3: CATSRGQGAIYEQYF

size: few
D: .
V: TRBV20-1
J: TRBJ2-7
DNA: TGCAGTGCTAGCCCAACAGGGAGCGAGCAGTACTTC
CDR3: CSASPTGSEQYF

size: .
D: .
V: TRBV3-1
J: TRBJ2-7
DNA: TGTGCCAGCACGGCTAGTGGGGGCGAGCAGTACTTC
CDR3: CASTASGGEQYF

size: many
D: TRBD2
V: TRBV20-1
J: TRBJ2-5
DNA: TGCAGTGCTAGGGGACTAGGGAGACAAGAGACCCAGTACTTC
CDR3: CSARGLGRQETQYF

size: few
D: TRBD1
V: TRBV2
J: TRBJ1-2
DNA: TGTGCCAACAAGGACAGGGTGGGCGGCTACACCTTC
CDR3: CANKDRVGGYTF

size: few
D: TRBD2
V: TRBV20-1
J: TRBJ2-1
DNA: TGCAGTGCTGCCTACGCTGCGGGAGCGGGCAATGAGCAGTTCTTC
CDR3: CSAAYAAGAGNEQFF

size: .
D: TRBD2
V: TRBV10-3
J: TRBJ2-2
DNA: TGTGCCATCAGTGACCTTCAGCGGGGGACCACTGGGGAGCTGTTTTTT
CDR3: CAISDLQRGTTGELFF